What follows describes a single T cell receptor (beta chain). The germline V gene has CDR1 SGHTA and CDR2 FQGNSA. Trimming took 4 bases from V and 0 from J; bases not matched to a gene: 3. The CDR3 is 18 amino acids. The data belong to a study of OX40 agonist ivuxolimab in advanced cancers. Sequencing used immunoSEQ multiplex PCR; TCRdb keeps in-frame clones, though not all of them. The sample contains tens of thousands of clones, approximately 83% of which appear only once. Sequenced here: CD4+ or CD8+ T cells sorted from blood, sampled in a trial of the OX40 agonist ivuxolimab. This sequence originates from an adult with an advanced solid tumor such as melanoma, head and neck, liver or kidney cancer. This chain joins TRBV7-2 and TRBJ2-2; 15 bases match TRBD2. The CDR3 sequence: CASSWGLAGGTNTGELFF. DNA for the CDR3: TGTGCCAGCAGCTGGGGACTAGCGGGGGGTACGAACACCGGGGAGCTGTTTTTT.